Listed below are T cell receptor beta chains from one sample, sequenced in a study of regulatory dendritic cells for organ transplantation. Assay used: immunoSEQ multiplex PCR; TCRdb lists only in-frame clones, some missing. Of under 40,000 clones in the sample, 80% to 95% were seen once. Sample: naive CD8+ T cells from blood. These receptors originate from a human donor in good health. Each CDR3 is given with its conserved first and last residue.

v_call,cdr3_aa
TRBV15,CATSRDRTGRGNEQFF
TRBV27,CASRPGLGTNTGELFF
TRBV7-6,CASSETGGEQYF
TRBV4-3,CASSQGESNYGYTF
TRBV21-1,CASLRQGARTDTQYF
TRBV6-9,CASSLQGWDQPQHF
TRBV19,CASRVNRNTGELFF
TRBV4-3,CASSQYRTSNQPQHF
TRBV19,CASSIAAGNGYGYTF
TRBV7-9,CASSALAGGPNEQFF
TRBV14,CASSPIQASSYEQYF
TRBV5-4,CASSRDKDGYTF